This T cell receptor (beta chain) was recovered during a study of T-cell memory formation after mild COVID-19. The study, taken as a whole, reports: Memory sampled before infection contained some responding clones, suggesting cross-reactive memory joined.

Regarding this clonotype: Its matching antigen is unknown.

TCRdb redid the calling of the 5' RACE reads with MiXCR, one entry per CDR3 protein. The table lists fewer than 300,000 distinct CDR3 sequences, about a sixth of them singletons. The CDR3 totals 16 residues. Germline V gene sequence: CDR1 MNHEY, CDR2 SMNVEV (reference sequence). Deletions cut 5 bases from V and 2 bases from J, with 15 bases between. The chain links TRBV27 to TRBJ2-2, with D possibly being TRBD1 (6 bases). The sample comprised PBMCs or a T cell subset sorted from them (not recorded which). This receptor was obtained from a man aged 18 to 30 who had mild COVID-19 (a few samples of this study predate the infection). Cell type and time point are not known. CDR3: CASSPQARGNTGELFF. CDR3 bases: TGTGCCAGCAGTCCCCAAGCCAGGGGTAACACCGGGGAGCTGTTTTTT.